The T cell receptor (beta chain) under discussion was sequenced for a study of blood T cells in healthy people across ages. The V and J ends lost 1 base and 1 base respectively, with 12 bases between them. Germline-derived CDR1 and CDR2 are SGHTA and FQGTGA. This CDR3 comprises 16 residues. Combining a sample-barcoded 5' primer with a J-beta primer mix, a second PCR ran for roughly 6 to 12 cycles. TCRdb processed the 5' RACE reads anew with MiXCR; each CDR3 protein has one entry. Of some 1.5 million distinct CDR3 sequences in the sample, roughly two fifths were seen once. V gene TRBV7-3 combines with J gene TRBJ2-3, with D perhaps matching TRBD2 (6 bases). Sequenced material: blood. The TCR sequence derives from a woman in her late teens or twenties in good health. The CDR3, as DNA: TGTGCCAGCAGCTTAATAGGGGCTAGCGGCACAGATACGCAGTATTTT. Its translation is CASSLIGASGTDTQYF. The whole variable domain, remainder taken from reference TRBV7-3 and TRBJ2-3, is GAGVSQTPSNKVTEKGKYVELRCDPISGHTALYWYRQSLGQGPEFLIYFQGTGAADDSGLPNDRFFAVRPEGSVSTLKIQRTERGDSAVYLCASSLIGASGTDTQYFGPGTRLTVL.